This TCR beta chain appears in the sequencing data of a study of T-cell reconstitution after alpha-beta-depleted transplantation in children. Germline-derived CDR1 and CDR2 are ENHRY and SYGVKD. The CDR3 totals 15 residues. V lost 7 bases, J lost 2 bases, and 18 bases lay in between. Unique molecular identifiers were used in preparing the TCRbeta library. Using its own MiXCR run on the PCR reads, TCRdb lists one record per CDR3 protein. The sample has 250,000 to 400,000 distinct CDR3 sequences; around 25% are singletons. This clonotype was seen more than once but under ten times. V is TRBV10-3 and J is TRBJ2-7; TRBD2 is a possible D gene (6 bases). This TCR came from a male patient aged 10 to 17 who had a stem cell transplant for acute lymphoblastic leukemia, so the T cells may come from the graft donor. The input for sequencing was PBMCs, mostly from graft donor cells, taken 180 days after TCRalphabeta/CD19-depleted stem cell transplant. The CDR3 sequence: CAITASAKGPYEQYF. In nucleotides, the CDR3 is TGTGCCATCACCGCTAGCGCCAAAGGTCCCTACGAGCAGTACTTC.